These T cell receptor beta chains were read from a single sample in a study of blood T cell repertoires in COVID-19. Here immunoSEQ multiplex PCR was the method, and the copy in TCRdb shows in-frame clones only, minus some. Of 400,000 or so clones in the sample, around 90% are singletons; the top ten hold about 0.57%. Sample: PBMCs or T cells enriched from blood (not recorded which). Every receptor here comes from a man younger than 30 who had recovered from COVID-19. The CDR3 runs from the conserved cysteine through the conserved F or W.

V	J	CDR3
TRBV9	TRBJ1-4	CASSVGQRDEKLFF
TRBV27	TRBJ2-5	CASSFVGLDKITQYF
TRBV28	TRBJ1-5	CASSLGDSYSNQPQHF
TRBV18	TRBJ1-3	CASSPGAGNTIYF
TRBV19	TRBJ1-5	CASTSLTGLQPQHF
TRBV5-4	TRBJ1-6	CASSHGTGQGDNSPLHF
TRBV29-1	TRBJ2-2	CSCRTSGNTGELFF
TRBV29-1	TRBJ2-1	CSVTSGSGPYNEQFF
TRBV2	TRBJ1-1	CASSPPRDWHTEAFF
TRBV28	TRBJ2-7	CASSPVGQVITYEQYF
TRBV3-1/TRBV3-2	TRBJ1-3	CASSHYSGNTIYF
TRBV6-2/TRBV6-3	TRBJ2-1	CASSLRQDNEQFF
TRBV28	TRBJ1-2	CASSLSPYLRQGWGYTF
TRBV2	TRBJ1-2	CASSGTGGRTNYGYTF
TRBV5-4	TRBJ1-6	CASSSTGTGASPLHF
TRBV5-1	TRBJ1-2	CASSLASVEGGYTF
TRBV2	TRBJ1-3	CGTGSSSGNTIYF
TRBV7-3	TRBJ2-5	CASSLSAGETQYF
TRBV5-6	TRBJ2-3	CASSSVSSTDTQYF
TRBV7-6	TRBJ1-5	CASSLMSRGTGLQPQHF
TRBV5-1	TRBJ2-6	CASSLSPGLGANVLTF
TRBV19	TRBJ1-4	CASSPAGRTNEKLFF
TRBV19	TRBJ1-5	CASREGQFSNQPQHF
TRBV7-9	TRBJ2-7	CASSPRGGYEQYF
TRBV10-3	TRBJ1-5	CAIRSGVEHSNQPQHF
TRBV11-3	TRBJ1-1	CASSSNQYTEAFF
TRBV3-1/TRBV3-2	TRBJ1-4	CASSQTEKLFF
TRBV5-1	TRBJ2-6	CASSTGGVSGANVLTF
TRBV4-1	TRBJ1-2	CASSQDRDRDGTIYGYTF
TRBV3-1/TRBV3-2	TRBJ1-1	CASSQDIRRGSNTEAFF
TRBV11-3	TRBJ1-2	CASSLGVRRPRGRGYTF
TRBV6-5	TRBJ1-3	CASSYAPGGGNTIYF
TRBV9	TRBJ1-2	CASSVDPGKANYGYTF
TRBV5-5	TRBJ1-1	CASSFGGGHTEAFF
TRBV9	TRBJ1-4	CASTQGGGGGEKLFF
TRBV7-6	TRBJ2-1	CASSLRPGGDNEQFF
TRBV28	TRBJ2-7	CASSRSGGGLGEQYF
TRBV5-4	TRBJ1-4	CASSLRSVGSEKLFF
TRBV19	TRBJ1-4	CASSVSGGARVGEKLFF
TRBV4-1	TRBJ1-2	CASSQVQDYGYTF
TRBV19	TRBJ1-5	CASSGNYNQPQHF
TRBV7-9	TRBJ1-6	CASSFSRGLVDSPLHF
TRBV2	TRBJ1-3	CASTGQSLSGNTIYF
TRBV4-1	TRBJ2-7	CASSQPTGRTYEQYF
TRBV21-1	TRBJ1-3	CASSKEDSPSGNTIYF
TRBV5-5	TRBJ1-2	CASSLDWMSYGYTF
TRBV2	TRBJ1-4	CASSGQGATNEKLFF
TRBV27	TRBJ1-3	CASSLGIGAGNTIYF
TRBV11-2	TRBJ1-4	CASSHRGPYEKLFF
TRBV3-1/TRBV3-2	TRBJ1-6	CASSQAPEGVGNSPLHF
TRBV6-1	TRBJ1-5	CASSELAATSNQPQHF
TRBV27	TRBJ2-1	CASSFGRTSGMDEQFF
TRBV28	TRBJ1-1	CASSSYRGLANTEAFF
TRBV9	TRBJ1-3	CASSVGTQGNTIYF